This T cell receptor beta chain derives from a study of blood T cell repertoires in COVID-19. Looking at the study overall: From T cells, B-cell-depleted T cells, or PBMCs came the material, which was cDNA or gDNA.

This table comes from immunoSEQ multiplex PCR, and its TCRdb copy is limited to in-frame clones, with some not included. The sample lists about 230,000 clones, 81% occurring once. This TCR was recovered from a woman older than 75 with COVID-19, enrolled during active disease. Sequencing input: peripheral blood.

CDR3 bases: TGTGCCAGTAGTCCCCGCTCCACCGGGACACAATATGGCTACACCTTC. Protein: CASSPRSTGTQYGYTF. This chain connects TRBV19 to TRBJ1-2; a possible D gene is TRBD1 (6 bases). The CDR3 has 16 residues. V was trimmed by 5 bases and J by 5 bases, leaving 21 bases between them. The germline gives CDR1 LNHDA, CDR2 SQIVND (reference sequence). Using reference TRBV19 and TRBJ1-2 for the parts outside the CDR3, the full variable domain is DGGITQSPKYLFRKEGQNVTLSCEQNLNHDAMYWYRQDPGQGLRLIYYSQIVNDFQKGDIAEGYSVSREKKESFPLTVTSAQKNPTAFYLCASSPRSTGTQYGYTFGSGTRLTVV.